Below, 25 T cell receptor beta chains from the same sample are listed, as sequenced in a study of CD4 T cells in relation to SARS-CoV-2 and coronaviruses. For these receptors, no antigen is known. Clones were sequenced by immunoSEQ multiplex PCR, and TCRdb holds only the in-frame ones, with some missing. The sample includes about 27,000 clones, around 78% of them seen just once. CD4+ T cells from unexposed donors were obtained before the COVID-19 pandemic (2011-2018). The cells were cultured for less than twelve days before CD4+ T cells were isolated. The sequenced sample was CD4+ T cells from PBMCs, cultured in vitro. The receptor set was obtained from a human donor in good health.

The rearrangement uses TRBV6-5 and TRBJ2-1; 9 bases agree with TRBD2. The CDR3 spans 15 residues. Looked up from germline, CDR1 is MNHEY and CDR2 is SVGAGI. V lost 2 bases, J lost 6 bases, and 5 bases stayed unmatched. The CDR3 protein is CASSYGGLALNEQFF. In nucleotides, the CDR3 is TGTGCCAGCAGTTACGGGGGACTAGCCCTCAATGAGCAGTTCTTC.

The chain combines TRBV6-6 with TRBJ2-6, with D maybe TRBD1 (6 bases). Trimming stripped 6 bases from V and 0 bases from J, with 6 bases between. The CDR3 runs 14 residues. Germline CDR1 reads MNHNY; CDR2 reads SVGAGI (reference sequence). The CDR3 reads CASRDSSGANVLTF. The CDR3 DNA is TGTGCCAGCAGGGACAGCTCTGGGGCCAACGTCCTGACTTTC.

This clone has just a few counts. The rearrangement joins TRBV9 to TRBJ1-6, with TRBD1 matching 7 bases. The V and J ends lost 3 bases and 6 bases, in that order; junction bases with no gene match: 9. The length of the CDR3 is 16 residues. Per the germline V gene, CDR1 is SGDLS and CDR2 is YYNGEE. DNA of the CDR3: TGTGCCAGCAGCGCCCCCGACAGGGAGGGTAATTCACCCCTCCACTTT. This sequence encodes CASSAPDREGNSPLHF.

The J gene is TRBJ2-5, the V gene TRBV2; D not resolved. Trimming took off 5 bases at V and 5 bases at J, with 12 bases between the two ends. The CDR3 runs 13 residues. Germline V gene sequence: CDR1 SNHLY, CDR2 FYNNEI. The CDR3 region is CASSREGYETQYF. CDR3 DNA sequence: TGTGCCAGCAGTAGGGAAGGGTACGAGACCCAGTACTTC.

The chain recombines TRBV12-5 with TRBJ2-1, with 7 nucleotides matching TRBD2. Germline values: CDR1 LGHNT, CDR2 FRNRAP. This CDR3 is built from 14 residues. After removal of 6 bases from V and 7 bases from J, the junction contained 9 bases not matched to a gene. CDR3 sequence: CASGGWGGVNEQFF. In nucleotides, the CDR3 is TGTGCTAGTGGCGGTTGGGGAGGGGTAAATGAGCAGTTCTTC.

The chain uses TRBV6-4 and TRBJ2-7; 8 bases match TRBD2. Trimming took 9 bases from V and 2 from J; bases not matched to a gene: 6. The CDR3 runs to 13 residues. The germline gives CDR1 MRHNA, CDR2 SNTAGT. CDR3 in amino acids: CARGSGTTYEQYF. The CDR3, as DNA: TGTGCCAGGGGTAGCGGGACAACCTACGAGCAGTACTTC.

Written as DNA, the CDR3 is TGCGCCAGCAGGCTAGGCGGGTACCAAGAGACCCAGTACTTC. It yields the protein CASRLGGYQETQYF. The V call is TRBV5-1, the J call TRBJ2-5, with D maybe TRBD2 (5 bases). Trimming stripped 5 bases from V and 0 bases from J, with 11 bases between. The CDR3 totals 14 residues. Germline-derived CDR1 and CDR2 are SGHRS and YFSETQ.

The chain recombines TRBV13 with TRBJ1-2; D ambiguous. Germline values: CDR1 PRHDT, CDR2 FYEKMQ (reference sequence). This CDR3 has 13 amino acids. V was clipped by 0 bases and J by 7 bases, with 9 bases between them. CDR3 loop: CASSLGPLRGYTF. CDR3 sequence (DNA): TGTGCCAGCAGCTTAGGACCACTCCGTGGCTACACCTTC.

The chain joins TRBV5-1 to TRBJ1-2; 10 positions match TRBD1. J was trimmed by 3 bases and V by 0 bases; bases with no gene match: 5. Per germline, CDR1 SGHRS and CDR2 YFSETQ. The CDR3 is 16 amino acids. This CDR3 is CASSLGGDRGDYGYTF. The CDR3 DNA is TGCGCCAGCAGCTTGGGCGGGGACAGGGGAGACTATGGCTACACCTTC.

This clone was counted a few times. The chain carries TRBV5-1 and TRBJ2-7, with TRBD1 matching 7 bases. CDR1 and CDR2 from the germline V gene are SGHRS and YFSETQ. With 4 bases clipped from V and 1 base from J, the junction kept 11 bases outside the gene matches. The CDR3 sequence is 16 residues long. The CDR3 nucleotides are TGCGCCAGCAGCCACGGACAGGTTTCAGAGTCCTACGAGCAGTACTTC. This translates into CASSHGQVSESYEQYF.

The chain couples TRBV6-5 to TRBJ1-2, with unresolved D. Germline CDR1 MNHEY, CDR2 SVGAGI. The CDR3 is 14 amino acids. Trimming pared 6 bases from V and 6 bases from J, leaving 17 bases between. The CDR3 sequence is CASSLEGWSDGYTF. CDR3 nucleotides: TGTGCCAGCAGCTTGGAGGGATGGTCGGATGGCTACACCTTC.

The chain links TRBV3-1 (or the pseudogene TRBV3-2) to TRBJ1-1, with D unresolved. V was shortened by 1 base and J by 1 base, with 7 bases between the two germline ends. This CDR3 region has 14 residues. Germline V CDR1 and CDR2: LGHDT, YNNKEL (reference sequence). CDR3 in amino acids: CASSQGAGNTEAFF. In DNA, the CDR3 is TGTGCCAGCAGCCAAGGGGCAGGGAACACTGAAGCTTTCTTT.

The chain is built from TRBV2 and TRBJ2-5; a weak D match, TRBD1 (6 bases). This CDR3 comprises 13 residues. The V and J ends lost 6 bases and 6 bases respectively, with 14 bases between them. CDR1 SNHLY and CDR2 FYNNEI come from the germline V gene. CDR3 region: CASSGQTSKTQYF. Here the CDR3 DNA reads TGTGCCAGCAGCGGACAGACCTCGAAGACCCAGTACTTC. The whole variable domain, filled in from reference TRBV2 and TRBJ2-5, reads EPEVTQTPSHQVTQMGQEVILRCVPISNHLYFYWYRQILGQKVEFLVSFYNNEISEKSEIFDDQFSVERPDGSNFTLKIRSTKLEDSAMYFCASSGQTSKTQYFGPGTRLLVL.

The CDR3: CASSLAYRGASTGELFF. CDR3 nucleotides: TGCGCCAGCAGCTTGGCCTATCGGGGGGCGAGCACCGGGGAGCTGTTTTTT. The J gene is TRBJ2-2, the V gene TRBV5-1, with TRBD2 as a possible D gene (7 bases). The CDR3 spans 17 residues. Deletions cut 0 bases from V and 4 bases from J, with 16 bases between. The V gene's germline CDR1 is SGHRS and CDR2 YFSETQ.

The J gene is TRBJ2-1, the V gene TRBV3-1 (or the pseudogene TRBV3-2); TRBD2 matches at 11 bases. This CDR3 has 15 residues. CDR1 and CDR2 from the germline V gene are LGHDT and YNNKEL (reference sequence). J gave up 7 bases and V 4 bases, and 6 bases lay outside the gene matches. The CDR3 region is CASSRLAGKGNEQFF. The CDR3 region has the DNA TGTGCCAGCAGCCGACTAGCGGGAAAGGGGAATGAGCAGTTCTTC.

The chain joins TRBV5-1 to TRBJ1-2, with D unresolved. The V and J ends lost 3 bases and 8 bases respectively, with 23 bases between them. The germline gives CDR1 SGHRS, CDR2 YFSETQ. The CDR3 is 16 residues long. CDR3 region: CASSSSPSEQISGYTF. CDR3 sequence (DNA): TGCGCCAGCAGCTCCTCTCCTTCAGAACAGATAAGCGGCTACACCTTC.

The chain employs TRBV11-1 and TRBJ2-5; 9 bases are a match to TRBD1. The J segment lost 6 bases and the V segment lost 5 bases, leaving 7 bases of the junction unmatched. This CDR3 is 14 amino acids long. Per the germline V gene, CDR1 is SGHAT and CDR2 is FQDESV (reference sequence). CDR3 nucleotides: TGTGCCAGCAGCCGGGACAGGGTTCTCAAGACCCAGTACTTC. Translating it yields CASSRDRVLKTQYF.

This clone was counted a single time. CDR3 residues: CASSQVRGTGELFF. Written as DNA, the CDR3 is TGTGCCAGCAGCCAAGTTCGGGGTACCGGGGAGCTGTTTTTT. V and J are TRBV4-2 and TRBJ2-2, with D possibly being TRBD2 (5 bases). The ends were cut back, 1 base at V and 5 bases at J, with 8 bases in the middle. CDR1 and CDR2 (germline): LGHNA, YNFKEQ. The CDR3 extends over 14 amino acids.

V and J are TRBV3-1 (or the pseudogene TRBV3-2) and TRBJ1-2; a possible D gene is TRBD1 (5 bases). This CDR3 contains 16 residues. The germline CDR1 and CDR2 sequences are LGHDT and YNNKEL (reference sequence). Deletions cut 0 bases from V and 4 bases from J, with 15 bases between. As DNA, the CDR3 is TGTGCCAGCAGCCAAGATGGTTTCTCGACAGCCTATGGCTACACCTTC. Translation gives CASSQDGFSTAYGYTF.

The sample holds a few counts of this clone. This chain links TRBV7-8 with TRBJ2-3; D is undetermined. The germline V gene encodes CDR1 SGHVS and CDR2 FQNEAQ. The V gene lost 6 bases and the J gene lost 8 bases, with 12 bases spanning the gap. The CDR3 totals 12 residues. CDR3 protein: CASSLTQSTQYF. In DNA form, the CDR3 reads TGTGCCAGCAGTTTGACCCAGAGTACGCAGTATTTT.

The chain recombines TRBV27 with TRBJ1-5; D not certain. V was shortened by 2 bases and J by 0 bases, with 11 bases between the two germline ends. Germline assignment: CDR1 MNHEY and CDR2 SMNVEV (reference sequence). CDR3 length equals 16 residues. CDR3 bases: TGTGCCAGCAGTTTAAAGGGCACAGTTAGCAATCAGCCCCAGCATTTT. Its translation: CASSLKGTVSNQPQHF.

This sequence joins TRBV4-3 and TRBJ2-5, with 7 bases lining up with TRBD1. The CDR3 has 16 residues. The J segment lost 0 bases and the V segment lost 4 bases, leaving 8 bases of the junction unmatched. From germline, CDR1 is LGHNA and CDR2 YSLEER. The CDR3 nucleotides are TGCGCCAGCAGCCCCTCTCAGGGGGATAACCAAGAGACCCAGTACTTC. As protein: CASSPSQGDNQETQYF.

The chain combines TRBV7-9 with TRBJ2-1; 9 bases align to TRBD2. Germline CDR1 is SEHNR and CDR2 is FQNEAQ (reference sequence). Unmatched junction bases numbered 7, after V lost 3 bases and J lost 7 bases. The CDR3 runs 15 residues. The CDR3 protein is CASSFSGRWLNEQFF. The CDR3 region has the DNA TGTGCCAGCAGCTTCAGCGGGAGGTGGTTGAATGAGCAGTTCTTC.

This clone was seen just once. V is TRBV3-1 (or the pseudogene TRBV3-2) and J is TRBJ1-5, with D perhaps TRBD1 (6 bases). The CDR3 extends over 14 amino acids. Per the germline V gene, CDR1 is LGHDT and CDR2 is YNNKEL (reference sequence). V lost 1 base to trimming and J lost 5 bases, with 9 bases between them. CDR3 sequence reads: CASSQGRGHQPQHF. The CDR3 DNA reads as TGTGCCAGCAGCCAAGGACGGGGGCATCAGCCCCAGCATTTT.

This clone was counted only a few times. This chain joins TRBV7-3 and TRBJ1-1; D perhaps matches TRBD1 (6 bases). Per the germline V gene, CDR1 is SGHTA and CDR2 is FQGTGA. This CDR3 contains 13 residues. V lost 6 bases and J lost 2, with 10 bases in between. CDR3 sequence (DNA): TGTGCCAGCAGTTTGGACAGAAACACTGAAGCTTTCTTT. Protein sequence: CASSLDRNTEAFF.